The rows below give T cell receptor beta chains drawn from one sample of a study of blood T cells in healthy people across ages. TCRdb ran MiXCR on the 5' RACE reads and lists one entry per CDR3 protein. The table has hundreds of thousands of distinct CDR3 sequences, about 55% seen once; the top ten hold about two fifths. Sequencing was done on a sample of blood. The receptors shown here come from a man older than 75 in good health. CDR3s include the opening cysteine and the closing phenylalanine or tryptophan. Fields, in order: V gene, clone size, D gene, J gene, CDR3 DNA, CDR3 protein. A D gene is named only where the DNA matches it firmly. Size is stated for part of the rows, as once, few or many counts, or as a class when the clone is expanded.

v_gene: TRBV29-1
abundance: few
d_gene: TRBD1
j_gene: TRBJ1-1
CDR3nt: TGCAGCGTTGCCCAGGGACAGGGCACTGAAGCTTTCTTT
CDR3aa: CSVAQGQGTEAFF

v_gene: TRBV19
abundance: .
d_gene: TRBD1
j_gene: TRBJ1-2
CDR3nt: TGTGCCAGCCTATTCACAGGGGGCAACTATGGCTACACCTTC
CDR3aa: CASLFTGGNYGYTF

v_gene: TRBV24-1
abundance: .
d_gene: TRBD1
j_gene: TRBJ2-7
CDR3nt: TGTGCCACCAGTGATTCCGCCGGGACAGGCTCCTACGAGCAGTACTTC
CDR3aa: CATSDSAGTGSYEQYF

v_gene: TRBV29-1
abundance: .
d_gene: TRBD1
j_gene: TRBJ2-5
CDR3nt: TGCAGCGTTGGGGCCGGGACAGACCTTTCGGAGACCCAGTACTTC
CDR3aa: CSVGAGTDLSETQYF

v_gene: TRBV5-4
abundance: .
d_gene: TRBD2
j_gene: TRBJ2-5
CDR3nt: TGTGCCAGCAGCTCGGGACTAGCGGGAGGGCCTCGGGAGACCCAGTACTTC
CDR3aa: CASSSGLAGGPRETQYF

v_gene: TRBV9
abundance: .
d_gene: .
j_gene: TRBJ1-1
CDR3nt: TGTGCCAGCAGCGCCGGGGACAAGCACACTGAAGCTTTCTTT
CDR3aa: CASSAGDKHTEAFF

v_gene: TRBV6-1
abundance: few
d_gene: .
j_gene: TRBJ2-7
CDR3nt: TGTGCCAGGGAACAACCCAGCCTGGAGCAGTACTTC
CDR3aa: CAREQPSLEQYF

v_gene: TRBV5-1
abundance: .
d_gene: .
j_gene: TRBJ1-2
CDR3nt: TGTGCCAGCAGCCTACAGGGAAATGGCTACACCTTC
CDR3aa: CASSLQGNGYTF

v_gene: TRBV9
abundance: .
d_gene: .
j_gene: TRBJ2-5
CDR3nt: TGTGCCAGCAGCGTCCCCTACCAAGAGACCCAGTACTTC
CDR3aa: CASSVPYQETQYF

v_gene: TRBV12-3/TRBV12-4
abundance: .
d_gene: TRBD1
j_gene: TRBJ2-1
CDR3nt: TGTGCCAGCACTCTTCGGACAGGAGCCTTCAATGAGCAGTTCTTC
CDR3aa: CASTLRTGAFNEQFF

v_gene: TRBV7-6
abundance: .
d_gene: .
j_gene: TRBJ2-5
CDR3nt: TGTGCCAGCAGCTTAGGTGATGGGGTTGAGGAGACCCAGTACTTC
CDR3aa: CASSLGDGVEETQYF

v_gene: TRBV11-2
abundance: few
d_gene: .
j_gene: TRBJ1-1
CDR3nt: TGTGCCAGCAGCCCCGGCCGGGCGGGTAACACTGAAGCTTTCTTT
CDR3aa: CASSPGRAGNTEAFF

v_gene: TRBV20-1
abundance: .
d_gene: .
j_gene: TRBJ2-7
CDR3nt: TGCAGTGCTAGACCAGGGTTATCCTACGAGCAGTACTTC
CDR3aa: CSARPGLSYEQYF

v_gene: TRBV7-8
abundance: .
d_gene: .
j_gene: TRBJ2-3
CDR3nt: TGTGCCGGCGGGTTGGGGGTGGCAGATACGCAGTATTTT
CDR3aa: CAGGLGVADTQYF

v_gene: TRBV29-1
abundance: .
d_gene: .
j_gene: TRBJ2-1
CDR3nt: TGCAGCGCCGATGGGGACTCCACCTACAATGAGCAGTTCTTC
CDR3aa: CSADGDSTYNEQFF

v_gene: TRBV15
abundance: few
d_gene: TRBD2
j_gene: TRBJ2-1
CDR3nt: TGTGCCACCAGCAGAGATCGGCTAGCGGGACTCAATGAGCAGTTCTTC
CDR3aa: CATSRDRLAGLNEQFF

v_gene: TRBV7-2
abundance: .
d_gene: TRBD2
j_gene: TRBJ2-2
CDR3nt: TGTGCCAGCAGCTTAATGGGAGGGGCGGGGCCACCCGGGGAGCTGTTTTTT
CDR3aa: CASSLMGGAGPPGELFF

v_gene: TRBV7-2
abundance: few
d_gene: TRBD1
j_gene: TRBJ2-3
CDR3nt: TGTGCCAGCAGCTTGGCAGGGGGTGGAGACGCGTATTTT
CDR3aa: CASSLAGGGDAYF

v_gene: TRBV7-2
abundance: once
d_gene: .
j_gene: TRBJ1-6
CDR3nt: TGTGCCAGCAGCTTAGTATCGGATTCACCCCTCCACTTT
CDR3aa: CASSLVSDSPLHF

v_gene: TRBV29-1
abundance: .
d_gene: TRBD1
j_gene: TRBJ2-5
CDR3nt: TGCAGCGCAGCCCCCGGGACAGCCATCCAAGAGACCCAGTACTTC
CDR3aa: CSAAPGTAIQETQYF

v_gene: TRBV20-1
abundance: few
d_gene: TRBD2
j_gene: TRBJ2-7
CDR3nt: TGCAGTGCTAGAGATGCCGGACTAGCTGGCGAGCAGTACTTC
CDR3aa: CSARDAGLAGEQYF

v_gene: TRBV25-1
abundance: few
d_gene: TRBD1
j_gene: TRBJ2-7
CDR3nt: TGTGCCAGCTCCCCGAACAGGGGAAACGAGCAGTACTTC
CDR3aa: CASSPNRGNEQYF

v_gene: TRBV28
abundance: .
d_gene: .
j_gene: TRBJ1-2
CDR3nt: TGTGCCAGCAGTTTGGGCGGTGCCGGACAGAGGAACTATGGCTACACCTTC
CDR3aa: CASSLGGAGQRNYGYTF

v_gene: TRBV20-1
abundance: few
d_gene: .
j_gene: TRBJ2-7
CDR3nt: TGCAGTGCTAGAGTAGGGGGAAGCTACGAGCAGTACTTC
CDR3aa: CSARVGGSYEQYF

v_gene: TRBV2
abundance: .
d_gene: .
j_gene: TRBJ1-4
CDR3nt: TGTGCCAGCAGTTCGTCGGGGGTGGGAGAAAAACTGTTTTTT
CDR3aa: CASSSSGVGEKLFF

v_gene: TRBV6-2/TRBV6-3
abundance: .
d_gene: TRBD1
j_gene: TRBJ2-3
CDR3nt: TGTGCCAGCAAAATACGGGACAGGGAGGACAGATACGCGTATTTT
CDR3aa: CASKIRDREDRYAYF

v_gene: TRBV5-1
abundance: once
d_gene: TRBD2
j_gene: TRBJ2-1
CDR3nt: TGCGCCAGCAGCATAGCGGGAAAACCTAATGAGCAGTTCTTC
CDR3aa: CASSIAGKPNEQFF

v_gene: TRBV20-1
abundance: .
d_gene: TRBD1
j_gene: TRBJ2-7
CDR3nt: TGCAGTGCTCGTGACAGGGCGCACCTTAGGCAGTACTTC
CDR3aa: CSARDRAHLRQYF

v_gene: TRBV7-2
abundance: few
d_gene: .
j_gene: TRBJ2-1
CDR3nt: TGTGCCAGCAGCTTAGGGGCTAGCGACTACAATGAGCAGTTCTTC
CDR3aa: CASSLGASDYNEQFF

v_gene: TRBV25-1
abundance: .
d_gene: .
j_gene: TRBJ2-1
CDR3nt: TGTGCCAGCAGTAACATCGGACAGCTTCATGAGCAGTTCTTC
CDR3aa: CASSNIGQLHEQFF

v_gene: TRBV9
abundance: .
d_gene: .
j_gene: TRBJ2-3
CDR3nt: TGTGCCAGCAGCGCCCAGGGGCTGGACACAGATACGCAGTATTTT
CDR3aa: CASSAQGLDTDTQYF

v_gene: TRBV3-1
abundance: .
d_gene: .
j_gene: TRBJ1-1
CDR3nt: TGTGCCAGCAGCCCCTACGGGGGGAACACTGAAGCTTTCTTT
CDR3aa: CASSPYGGNTEAFF

v_gene: TRBV20-1
abundance: .
d_gene: .
j_gene: TRBJ1-1
CDR3nt: TGCAGTGCTAGAGCGGGGCTCCGGAACACTGAAGCTTTCTTT
CDR3aa: CSARAGLRNTEAFF

v_gene: TRBV7-9
abundance: .
d_gene: .
j_gene: TRBJ1-5
CDR3nt: TGTGCCAGCAGCCCCGTAGGGAATAGCAATCAGCCCCAGCATTTT
CDR3aa: CASSPVGNSNQPQHF

v_gene: TRBV21-1
abundance: few
d_gene: .
j_gene: TRBJ1-2
CDR3nt: TGTGCCAGCAAAATTCGGGACAGCCTTAACTATGGCTACACCTTC
CDR3aa: CASKIRDSLNYGYTF

v_gene: TRBV7-2
abundance: .
d_gene: .
j_gene: TRBJ1-5
CDR3nt: TGTGCCAGCAGCCCCTCTCGAGGGGATAGCAAGCAGCCCCAGCATTTT
CDR3aa: CASSPSRGDSKQPQHF

v_gene: TRBV5-1
abundance: .
d_gene: TRBD2
j_gene: TRBJ2-3
CDR3nt: TGCGCCAGCAGCTCCACGGGAGGGGACACAGATACGCAGTATTTT
CDR3aa: CASSSTGGDTDTQYF

v_gene: TRBV27
abundance: .
d_gene: TRBD2
j_gene: TRBJ2-7
CDR3nt: TGTGCCAGCAGTACGGGACTAGCGGGAGGGCGTGAGCAGTACTTC
CDR3aa: CASSTGLAGGREQYF

v_gene: TRBV20-1
abundance: .
d_gene: TRBD2
j_gene: TRBJ2-3
CDR3nt: TGCAGTTCCCCTAGCGGGAGGGTGACAGATACGCAGTATTTT
CDR3aa: CSSPSGRVTDTQYF

v_gene: TRBV2
abundance: .
d_gene: .
j_gene: TRBJ1-2
CDR3nt: TGTGCCAGCAGTGAAGTAGCCGGTAACTATGGCTACACCTTC
CDR3aa: CASSEVAGNYGYTF

v_gene: TRBV14
abundance: .
d_gene: .
j_gene: TRBJ2-7
CDR3nt: TGTGCCAGCAGCCATCGGGGGCTAGCGGTCTACGAGCAGTACTTC
CDR3aa: CASSHRGLAVYEQYF

v_gene: TRBV3-1
abundance: .
d_gene: .
j_gene: TRBJ2-5
CDR3nt: TGTGCCAGCAGCCTAAACGGCCTGGGGGAGACCCAGTACTTC
CDR3aa: CASSLNGLGETQYF

v_gene: TRBV4-1
abundance: .
d_gene: TRBD1
j_gene: TRBJ1-2
CDR3nt: TGCGCCAGCAGCACCGACAGGGGAAGTTATGGCTACACCTTC
CDR3aa: CASSTDRGSYGYTF

v_gene: TRBV11-2
abundance: .
d_gene: TRBD1
j_gene: TRBJ1-2
CDR3nt: TGTGCCAGCAGCTTAGTTAGTGGGGGACAGGGGAACTATGGCTACACCTTC
CDR3aa: CASSLVSGGQGNYGYTF

v_gene: TRBV5-1
abundance: few
d_gene: TRBD2
j_gene: TRBJ2-1
CDR3nt: TGCGCCAGCAGCGGGTCTAGCGGGACCTACAATGAGCAGTTCTTC
CDR3aa: CASSGSSGTYNEQFF

v_gene: TRBV9
abundance: .
d_gene: .
j_gene: TRBJ2-3
CDR3nt: TGTGCCAGCAGCGGCCAAGCGGAGGGCTACACAGATACGCAGTATTTT
CDR3aa: CASSGQAEGYTDTQYF

v_gene: TRBV6-2/TRBV6-3
abundance: .
d_gene: .
j_gene: TRBJ2-3
CDR3nt: TGTGCCAGCAGTTCGGCGGGACTTGTCGCGTATTTT
CDR3aa: CASSSAGLVAYF

v_gene: TRBV7-2
abundance: few
d_gene: TRBD1
j_gene: TRBJ2-7
CDR3nt: TGCGCCAGCAGCTTGGCCGGGACAGTTACCTACGAGCAGTACTTC
CDR3aa: CASSLAGTVTYEQYF

v_gene: TRBV29-1
abundance: many
d_gene: .
j_gene: TRBJ2-5
CDR3nt: TGCAGCGTTGCGGATTTCCAAGAGACCCAGTACTTC
CDR3aa: CSVADFQETQYF

v_gene: TRBV27
abundance: few
d_gene: TRBD2
j_gene: TRBJ2-1
CDR3nt: TGTGCCAGCAGTTTAGAACTAGCGGGAGTGGGCTACAATGAGCAGTTCTTC
CDR3aa: CASSLELAGVGYNEQFF

v_gene: TRBV6-1
abundance: .
d_gene: .
j_gene: TRBJ2-1
CDR3nt: TGTGCCAGCAGTCCCGGGGCGAACCCGGGGGTGGGCAATGAGCAGTTCTTC
CDR3aa: CASSPGANPGVGNEQFF

v_gene: TRBV25-1
abundance: few
d_gene: TRBD2
j_gene: TRBJ2-3
CDR3nt: TGTGCCAGCAGTGACAGACTAGCGGGGCGCTTGGATACGCAGTATTTT
CDR3aa: CASSDRLAGRLDTQYF

v_gene: TRBV10-3
abundance: .
d_gene: TRBD2
j_gene: TRBJ2-1
CDR3nt: TGTGCCATCAGTGAGTCACGAGCGGGAGGGCCTCCCCGTTCCTACAATGAGCAGTTCTTC
CDR3aa: CAISESRAGGPPRSYNEQFF